These 10 T cell receptor beta chains share one sample of origin, sequenced in a study of shared T cell receptors in the human thymus. Generated by immunoSEQ multiplex PCR, the TCRdb table keeps only in-frame clones and is missing some. Among roughly 500,000 clones listed, about 80% were seen once. These data were also reused for a study on human thymus T cells.

Sequencing was performed on thymocytes. Receptor source: a boy under two years old with a congenital heart defect.

This chain links TRBV4-3 with TRBJ2-7; D may be TRBD2 (5 bases). The CDR3 runs to 15 residues. The germline V and J ends were trimmed by 2 bases and 2 bases, with 13 bases remaining between them. Germline CDR1 and CDR2: LGHNA and YSLEER. CDR3 nucleotides: TGCGCCAGCAGCCAATTGGCTAGCACCACCTACGAGCAGTACTTC. This codes for CASSQLASTTYEQYF.

The J gene is TRBJ2-1, the V gene TRBV19, with 10 bases fitting TRBD2. CDR3 length equals 17 residues. Per the germline V gene, CDR1 is LNHDA and CDR2 is SQIVND (reference sequence). Trimming cost V 3 bases and J 6 bases; bases outside gene matches: 11. For the CDR3, the DNA is TGTGCCAGTAGTATCAGCGGGCTAGCGGGAGCCCCCAATGAGCAGTTCTTC. It specifies CASSISGLAGAPNEQFF.

This chain joins TRBV5-4 and TRBJ2-3; 9 nucleotides match TRBD2. This CDR3 contains 16 residues. Germline CDR1 reads SGHNT; CDR2 reads YYREEE (reference sequence). V trimming: 5 bases; J trimming: 7 bases; junction bases outside the gene matches: 14. The CDR3 DNA sequence: TGTGCCAGCAGTGCGGAAGCCGGGACTAGCCCTAATACGCAGTATTTT. Translated, it gives CASSAEAGTSPNTQYF.

The chain links TRBV29-1 to TRBJ2-1; 12 bases are shared with TRBD2. Trimming cost V 8 bases and J 5 bases; bases outside gene matches: 22. The CDR3 covers 19 residues. CDR1 SQVTM and CDR2 ANQGSEA come from the germline V gene. CDR3 bases: TGCAGCACTATCGGGGTGGACAAGTGGAGACTAGCGGGAGACAATGAGCAGTTCTTC. Translation: CSTIGVDKWRLAGDNEQFF.

This chain connects TRBV28 to TRBJ2-3, with TRBD2 identical over 12 bases. Trimming removed 6 bases from V and 2 bases from J; junction bases left unmatched: 6. This CDR3 is built from 16 residues. Looked up from germline, CDR1 is MDHEN and CDR2 is SYDVKM. CDR3 nucleotides: TGTGCCAGCAGGTTGACTAGCGGGGGACACACAGATACGCAGTATTTT. Amino acid sequence: CASRLTSGGHTDTQYF. The whole variable domain, remainder taken from reference TRBV28 and TRBJ2-3, is DVKVTQSSRYLVKRTGEKVFLECVQDMDHENMFWYRQDPGLGLRLIYFSYDVKMKEKGDIPEGYSVSREKKERFSLILESASTNQTSMYLCASRLTSGGHTDTQYFGPGTRLTVL.

The chain links TRBV11-3 to TRBJ1-1, with D perhaps matching TRBD1 (5 bases). Germline CDR1 and CDR2: SGHNT and YENEEA. The CDR3 is 18 amino acids. Trimming stripped 3 bases from V and 4 bases from J, with 24 bases between. The DNA for the CDR3 is TGTGCCAGCAGCTTCCTCCCCCAGTGGTTGGGGCGCGGCACTGAAGCTTTCTTT. Translation gives CASSFLPQWLGRGTEAFF.

The chain is built from TRBV11-2 and TRBJ2-7, with D unresolved. The CDR3 contains 15 residues. The V gene's germline CDR1 is SGHAT and CDR2 FQNNGV. Trimming stripped 1 base from V and 5 bases from J, with 15 bases between. DNA for the CDR3: TGTGCCAGCAGCTTAGTTGGCAGCGAGGTAGACGAGCAGTACTTC. It encodes CASSLVGSEVDEQYF.

This chain links TRBV5-4 with TRBJ1-2; a possible D gene is TRBD1 (6 bases). The CDR3 sequence is 15 residues long. In germline, CDR1 is SGHNT, CDR2 YYREEE (reference sequence). V shed 2 bases and J shed 0 bases, with 11 bases lying between them. Here the CDR3 reads CASSFGDNTNYGYTF. CDR3 nucleotides: TGTGCCAGCAGCTTCGGGGACAATACTAACTATGGCTACACCTTC.

The chain combines TRBV7-8 with TRBJ1-1; 8 nucleotides line up with TRBD1. In germline, CDR1 is SGHVS, CDR2 FQNEAQ. With V trimmed by 1 base and J by 4 bases, 5 bases remained unmatched. The CDR3 has 15 residues. CDR3 amino acids: CASSLVAGGPTEAFF. CDR3 bases: TGTGCCAGCAGCTTAGTAGCAGGGGGCCCCACTGAAGCTTTCTTT.

This rearrangement joins TRBV5-1 to TRBJ2-7; a possible D gene is TRBD2 (5 bases). Germline V gene sequence: CDR1 SGHRS, CDR2 YFSETQ. V lost 0 bases, J lost 5 bases, and 21 bases lay in between. This CDR3 contains 17 residues. Written as DNA, the CDR3 is TGCGCCAGCAGCTTGGGACCCGGAGGCCGGACGATCGACGAGCAGTACTTC. It codes for CASSLGPGGRTIDEQYF.